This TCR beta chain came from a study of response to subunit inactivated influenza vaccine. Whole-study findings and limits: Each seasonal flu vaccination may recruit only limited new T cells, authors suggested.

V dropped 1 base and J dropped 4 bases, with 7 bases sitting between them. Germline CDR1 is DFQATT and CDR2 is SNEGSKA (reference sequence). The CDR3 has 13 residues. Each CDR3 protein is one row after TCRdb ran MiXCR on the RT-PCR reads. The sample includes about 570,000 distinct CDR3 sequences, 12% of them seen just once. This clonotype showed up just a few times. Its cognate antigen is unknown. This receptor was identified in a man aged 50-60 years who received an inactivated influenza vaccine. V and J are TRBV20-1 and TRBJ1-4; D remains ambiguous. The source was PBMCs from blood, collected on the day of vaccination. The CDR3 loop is CSARGPNNEKLFF. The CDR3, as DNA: TGCAGTGCTAGAGGACCGAATAATGAAAAACTGTTTTTT.